This T cell receptor (beta chain) is drawn from a study of CD8+ T cells in alopecia areata. About the research overall: Each of the treated patients was given oral tofacitinib, 5 to 10 mg twice daily, for moderate-to-severe alopecia areata. Study findings and constraints: Normal scalp had lower clonality than lesional scalp, with alopecia totalis/universalis lesions showing this most strongly.

Following RNA extraction, reverse transcription yielded cDNA that acted as the sequencing template. The method was immunoSEQ multiplex PCR; TCRdb's version includes in-frame clones alone and lacks a portion of them. The sample comprises fewer than 250,000 clones, 50% to 70% of which are singletons, and 0.45% rests with the top ten. Lesional scalp punch biopsies and peripheral blood came from alopecia areata patients. Separation by sorting yielded CD4+ and CD8+ T cells from PBMCs. Deletions cut 0 bases from V and 1 base from J, with 7 bases between. Germline values: CDR1 SGDLS, CDR2 YYNGEE. This CDR3 spans 14 amino acids. About this clone itself: Its antigen remains unidentified.

The TCR originated in a human donor with alopecia areata. The sequencing here drew on CD4+ T cells sorted from blood, taken at week 0. V and J are TRBV9 and TRBJ1-1; the D is unclear. In DNA, the CDR3 is TGTGCCAGCAGCGTAGTGGCTGGGAACACTGAAGCTTTCTTT. Its protein is CASSVVAGNTEAFF.